The subject of this entry is one T cell receptor beta chain. The antigen is unknown. This record belongs to a study of tumor-infiltrating lymphocytes in localized non-small cell lung cancer. Points from the study as a whole: No T-cell fraction difference was seen between IM1 and IM2 tumors.

Repertoires were generated with immunoSEQ multiplex PCR, while TCRdb's copy carries only in-frame clones and drops some. The table lists some 11,000 clones, around 64% of them singletons. Germline lookup yields CDR1 SGHDT and CDR2 YYEEEE. The V and J ends lost 5 bases and 6 bases, in that order; junction bases with no gene match: 7. CDR3 length: 13 amino acids. The sample consisted of uninvolved lung tissue not adjacent to the tumor. The genes are TRBV5-6 and TRBJ2-7; 8 bases agree with TRBD2. The TCR originated in a human donor with non-small cell lung cancer. CDR3 loop: CASSYGTSTEQYF. The CDR3, as DNA: TGTGCCAGCAGTTACGGGACTAGTACCGAGCAGTACTTC.